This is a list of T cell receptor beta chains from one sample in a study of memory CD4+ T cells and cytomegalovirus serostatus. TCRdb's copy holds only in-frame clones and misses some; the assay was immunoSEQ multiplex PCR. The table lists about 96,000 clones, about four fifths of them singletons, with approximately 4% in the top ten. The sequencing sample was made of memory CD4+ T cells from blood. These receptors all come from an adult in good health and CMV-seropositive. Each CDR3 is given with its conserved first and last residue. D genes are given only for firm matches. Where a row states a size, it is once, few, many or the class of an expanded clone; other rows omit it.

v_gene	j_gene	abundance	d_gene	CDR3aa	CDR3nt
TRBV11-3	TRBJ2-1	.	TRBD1	CASSRTGGYNEQFF	TGTGCCAGCAGCCGGACAGGGGGGTACAATGAGCAGTTCTTC
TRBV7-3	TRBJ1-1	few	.	CASSQQPNTEAFF	TGTGCCAGCAGCCAACAGCCTAACACTGAAGCTTTCTTT
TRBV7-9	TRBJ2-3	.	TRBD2	CASKREVSDTQYF	TGTGCCAGCAAGCGGGAAGTGTCAGATACGCAGTATTTT
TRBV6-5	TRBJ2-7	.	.	CASSRRDVGSYEQYF	TGTGCCAGCAGTCGGAGGGACGTAGGCTCCTACGAGCAGTACTTC
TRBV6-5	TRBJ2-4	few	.	CASSYGGGKNIQYF	TGTGCCAGCAGTTACGGAGGGGGGAAAAACATTCAGTACTTC
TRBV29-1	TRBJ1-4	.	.	CSVVGQENEKLFF	TGCAGCGTTGTTGGCCAGGAGAATGAAAAACTGTTTTTT
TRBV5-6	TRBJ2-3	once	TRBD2	CASSLRAGATDTQYF	TGTGCCAGCAGTTTAAGAGCGGGAGCAACAGATACGCAGTATTTT
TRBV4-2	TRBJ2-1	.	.	CASSQDRAANNEQFF	TGTGCCAGCAGCCAAGATAGGGCGGCTAACAATGAGCAGTTCTTC
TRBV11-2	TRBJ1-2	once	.	CASSLTGTYGYTF	TGTGCCAGCAGCCTAACCGGGACCTATGGCTACACCTTC
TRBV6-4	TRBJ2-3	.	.	CASSREAATDTQYF	TGTGCCAGCAGCCGAGAAGCAGCCACAGATACGCAGTATTTT
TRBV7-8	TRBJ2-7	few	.	CASSFAGTAEQYF	TGTGCCAGCAGCTTTGCGGGGACTGCCGAGCAGTACTTC
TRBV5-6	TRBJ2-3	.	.	CASSLAGGTDTQYF	TGTGCCAGCAGCTTGGCAGGGGGCACAGATACGCAGTATTTT
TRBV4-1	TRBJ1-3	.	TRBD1	CASSQDWTGSGNTIYF	TGCGCCAGCAGCCAAGATTGGACAGGGTCCGGAAACACCATATATTTT
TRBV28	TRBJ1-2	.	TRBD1	CASSRAGGDYGYTF	TGTGCCAGCAGCCGGGCAGGGGGCGACTATGGCTACACCTTC
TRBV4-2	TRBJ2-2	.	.	CASSQDLGDANTGELFF	TGTGCCAGCAGCCAAGATCTCGGGGACGCGAACACCGGGGAGCTGTTTTTT
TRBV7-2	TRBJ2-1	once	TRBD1	CASSHGTGLNEQFF	TGTGCCAGCAGCCACGGGACAGGGCTCAATGAGCAGTTCTTC
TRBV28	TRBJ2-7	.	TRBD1	CASSGRGGTGSDEQYF	TGTGCCAGCAGCGGACGGGGTGGGACAGGGTCGGACGAGCAGTACTTC
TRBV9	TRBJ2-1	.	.	CASSVGVGNEQFF	TGTGCCAGCAGCGTAGGGGTGGGAAATGAGCAGTTCTTC
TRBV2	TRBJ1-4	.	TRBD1	CASSLTPGQGEKLFF	TGTGCCAGCAGTTTAACACCTGGACAGGGGGAAAAACTGTTTTTT
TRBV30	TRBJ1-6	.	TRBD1	CAWSRDSSYNSPLHF	TGTGCCTGGAGCCGGGACAGCTCCTATAATTCACCCCTCCACTTT
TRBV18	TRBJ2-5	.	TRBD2	CASSLSSGSVSETQYF	TGTGCCAGCTCACTCTCTAGCGGGAGCGTCTCGGAGACCCAGTACTTC
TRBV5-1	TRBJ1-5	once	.	CASRIGENQPQHF	TGCGCCAGCAGGATAGGTGAGAATCAGCCCCAGCATTTT
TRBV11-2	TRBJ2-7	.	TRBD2	CASSFRGRGLNYEQYF	TGTGCCAGCAGCTTTAGAGGGCGGGGGTTAAATTACGAGCAGTACTTC
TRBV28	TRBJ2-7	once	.	CASRGVGTSYEQYF	TGTGCCAGCAGGGGGGTGGGGACCTCCTACGAGCAGTACTTC
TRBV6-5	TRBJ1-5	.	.	CASSYTGPNQPQHF	TGTGCCAGCAGTTATACCGGACCCAATCAGCCCCAGCATTTT
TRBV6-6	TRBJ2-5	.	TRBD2	CASSYASGSLKETQYF	TGTGCCAGCAGTTATGCTAGCGGGAGTTTAAAAGAGACCCAGTACTTC
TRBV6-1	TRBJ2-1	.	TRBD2	CASRRGLANEQFF	TGTGCCAGCAGGAGGGGACTAGCTAATGAGCAGTTCTTC
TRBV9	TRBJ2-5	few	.	CASSVDPSGVETQYF	TGTGCCAGCAGCGTAGACCCCTCAGGGGTAGAGACCCAGTACTTC
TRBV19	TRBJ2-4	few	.	CASSIGPLADIAKNIQYF	TGTGCCAGTAGTATAGGACCATTAGCGGATATAGCCAAAAACATTCAGTACTTC
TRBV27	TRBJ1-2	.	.	CASRGGATPYGYTF	TGTGCCAGCAGGGGGGGGGCCACCCCCTATGGCTACACCTTC
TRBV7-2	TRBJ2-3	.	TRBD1	CASSFQGASTDTQYF	TGTGCCAGCAGCTTCCAGGGGGCGAGCACAGATACGCAGTATTTT
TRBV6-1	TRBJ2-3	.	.	CASSESGPSTDTQYF	TGTGCCAGCAGTGAATCGGGACCTAGCACAGATACGCAGTATTTT
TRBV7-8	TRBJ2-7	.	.	CASSPYRVAGSYEQYF	TGTGCCAGCAGCCCTTACAGGGTAGCCGGCTCCTACGAGCAGTACTTC
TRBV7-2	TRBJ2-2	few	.	CASSLLARMAGELFF	TGTGCCAGCAGCTTATTGGCCAGGATGGCCGGGGAGCTGTTTTTT
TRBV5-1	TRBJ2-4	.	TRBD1	CASSLQGAAKNIQYF	TGCGCCAGCAGCTTGCAGGGGGCGGCCAAAAACATTCAGTACTTC
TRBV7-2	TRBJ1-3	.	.	CASSAQWGSGNTIYF	TGTGCCAGCAGCGCCCAGTGGGGGTCTGGAAACACCATATATTTT
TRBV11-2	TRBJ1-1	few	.	CASSPSRGNTEAFF	TGTGCCAGCAGCCCCAGCCGTGGGAACACTGAAGCTTTCTTT
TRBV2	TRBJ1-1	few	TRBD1	CASSLNRGPNTEAFF	TGTGCCAGCAGCCTAAACAGGGGACCGAACACTGAAGCTTTCTTT
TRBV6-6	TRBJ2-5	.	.	CASSQAFAGTQYF	TGTGCCAGCAGTCAGGCGTTTGCAGGGACCCAGTACTTC
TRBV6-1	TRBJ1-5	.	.	CASSRTPGEAQPQHF	TGTGCCAGCAGCAGAACCCCAGGGGAGGCTCAGCCCCAGCATTTT
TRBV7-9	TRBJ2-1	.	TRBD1	CASSLARDRANYNEQFF	TGTGCCAGCAGCTTAGCGCGGGACAGGGCAAATTACAATGAGCAGTTCTTC
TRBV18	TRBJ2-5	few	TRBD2	CASSPKLAGPNQETQYF	TGTGCCAGCTCACCTAAATTAGCGGGGCCGAATCAAGAGACCCAGTACTTC
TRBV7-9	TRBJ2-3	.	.	CASSSAGDTQYF	TGTGCCAGCAGCTCTGCGGGGGATACGCAGTATTTT
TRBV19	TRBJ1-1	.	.	CASSSGWNTEAFF	TGTGCCAGTAGTTCGGGTTGGAACACTGAAGCTTTCTTT
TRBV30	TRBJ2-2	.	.	CAWSARGLGVGELFF	TGTGCCTGGAGTGCCAGGGGCTTAGGAGTCGGGGAGCTGTTTTTT
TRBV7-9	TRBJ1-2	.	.	CASSLDSGVGYTF	TGTGCCAGCAGCTTAGATTCCGGGGTCGGCTACACCTTC
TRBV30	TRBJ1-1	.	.	CAWRKNTEAFF	TGTGCCTGGAGGAAGAACACTGAAGCTTTCTTT
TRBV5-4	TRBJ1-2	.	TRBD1	CASSLARGGRYGYTF	TGTGCCAGCAGCTTGGCCCGAGGGGGCCGGTATGGCTACACCTTC
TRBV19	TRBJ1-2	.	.	CASSLAGAGPGRGGYTF	TGTGCCAGTAGCCTCGCCGGGGCAGGGCCTGGTAGAGGCGGCTACACCTTC
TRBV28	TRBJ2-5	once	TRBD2	CASSLLAGDTETQYF	TGTGCCAGCAGTTTGCTAGCGGGAGACACAGAGACCCAGTACTTC